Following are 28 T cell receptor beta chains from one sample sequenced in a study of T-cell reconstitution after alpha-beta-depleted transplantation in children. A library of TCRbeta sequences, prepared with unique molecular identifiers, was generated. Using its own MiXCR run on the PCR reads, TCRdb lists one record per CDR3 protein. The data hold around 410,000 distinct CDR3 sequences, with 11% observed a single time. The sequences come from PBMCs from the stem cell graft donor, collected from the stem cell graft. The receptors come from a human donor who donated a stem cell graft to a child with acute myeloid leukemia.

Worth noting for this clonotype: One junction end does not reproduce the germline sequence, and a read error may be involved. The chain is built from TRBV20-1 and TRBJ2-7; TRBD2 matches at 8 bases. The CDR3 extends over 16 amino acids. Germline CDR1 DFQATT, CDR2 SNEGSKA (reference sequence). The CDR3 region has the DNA TGCTGTGCTAGAGATTGGCGGGAGGATAGGGGGGTCGAGCAGTACTTC. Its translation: CCARDWREDRGVEQYF.

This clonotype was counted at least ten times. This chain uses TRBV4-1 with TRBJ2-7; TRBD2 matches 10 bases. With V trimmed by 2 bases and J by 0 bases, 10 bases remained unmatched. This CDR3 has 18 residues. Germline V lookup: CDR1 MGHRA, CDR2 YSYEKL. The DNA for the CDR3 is TGCGCCAGCAGCCAATTCTCCTACCCTAGCGGGAGCTCCTACGAGCAGTACTTC. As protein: CASSQFSYPSGSSYEQYF.

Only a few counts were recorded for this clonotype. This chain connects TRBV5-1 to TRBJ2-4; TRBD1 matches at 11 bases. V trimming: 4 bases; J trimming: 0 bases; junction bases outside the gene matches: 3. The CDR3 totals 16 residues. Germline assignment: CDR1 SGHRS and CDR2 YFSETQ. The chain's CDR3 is CASSEDRGLAKNIQYF. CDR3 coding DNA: TGCGCCAGCAGCGAGGACAGGGGGCTAGCCAAAAACATTCAGTACTTC.

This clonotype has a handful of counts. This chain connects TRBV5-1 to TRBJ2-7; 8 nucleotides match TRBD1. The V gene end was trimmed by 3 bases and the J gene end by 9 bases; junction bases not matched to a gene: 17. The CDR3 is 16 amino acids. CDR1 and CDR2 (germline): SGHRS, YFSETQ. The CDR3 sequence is CASSSTTGTGFFGQYF. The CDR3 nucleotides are TGCGCCAGCAGCTCAACCACCGGGACAGGCTTTTTCGGGCAGTACTTC.

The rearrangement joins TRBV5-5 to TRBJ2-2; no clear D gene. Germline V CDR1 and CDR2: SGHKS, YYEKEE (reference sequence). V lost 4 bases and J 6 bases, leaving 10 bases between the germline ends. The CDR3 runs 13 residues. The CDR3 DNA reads TGTGCCAGCAGCCCAGCAGGTTCCGGGGAGCTGTTTTTT. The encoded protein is CASSPAGSGELFF.

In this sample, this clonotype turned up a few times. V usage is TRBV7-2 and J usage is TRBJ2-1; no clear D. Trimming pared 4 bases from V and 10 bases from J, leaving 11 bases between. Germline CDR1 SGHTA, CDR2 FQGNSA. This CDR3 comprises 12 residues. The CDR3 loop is CASSSQVHEQFF. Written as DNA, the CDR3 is TGTGCCAGCAGCTCGCAGGTGCACGAGCAGTTCTTC.

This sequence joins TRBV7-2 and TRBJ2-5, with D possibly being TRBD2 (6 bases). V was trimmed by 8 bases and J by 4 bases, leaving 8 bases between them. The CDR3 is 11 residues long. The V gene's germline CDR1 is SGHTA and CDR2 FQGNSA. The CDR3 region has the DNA TGTGCCAGCGGAGCGGGAGAGACCCAGTACTTC. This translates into CASGAGETQYF. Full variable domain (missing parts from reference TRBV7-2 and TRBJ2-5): GAGVSQSPSNKVTEKGKDVELRCDPISGHTALYWYRQSLGQGLEFLIYFQGNSAPDKSGLPSDRFSAERTGGSVSTLTIQRTQQEDSAVYLCASGAGETQYFGPGTRLLVL.

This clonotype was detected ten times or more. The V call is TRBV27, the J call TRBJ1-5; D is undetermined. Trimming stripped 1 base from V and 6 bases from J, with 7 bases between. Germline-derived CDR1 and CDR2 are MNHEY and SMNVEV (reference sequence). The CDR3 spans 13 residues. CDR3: CASSLLLGQPQHF. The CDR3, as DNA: TGTGCCAGCAGTTTATTGTTAGGTCAGCCCCAGCATTTT.

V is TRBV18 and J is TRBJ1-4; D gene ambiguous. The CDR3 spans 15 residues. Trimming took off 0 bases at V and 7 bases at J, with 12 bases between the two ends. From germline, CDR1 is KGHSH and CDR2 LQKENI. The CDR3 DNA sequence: TGTGCCAGCTCACCACCAGCCCCAAAGGGTGAAAAACTGTTTTTT. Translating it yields CASSPPAPKGEKLFF. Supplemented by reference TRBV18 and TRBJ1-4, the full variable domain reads NAGVMQNPRHLVRRRGQEARLRCSPMKGHSHVYWYRQLPEEGLKFMVYLQKENIIDESGMPKERFSAEFPKEGPSILRIQQVVRGDSAAYFCASSPPAPKGEKLFFGSGTQLSVL.

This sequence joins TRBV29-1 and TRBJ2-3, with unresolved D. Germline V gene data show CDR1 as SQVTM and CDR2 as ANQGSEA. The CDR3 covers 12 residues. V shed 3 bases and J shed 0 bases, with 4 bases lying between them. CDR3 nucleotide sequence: TGCAGCGTTGATTCTAGCACAGATACGCAGTATTTT. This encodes CSVDSSTDTQYF.

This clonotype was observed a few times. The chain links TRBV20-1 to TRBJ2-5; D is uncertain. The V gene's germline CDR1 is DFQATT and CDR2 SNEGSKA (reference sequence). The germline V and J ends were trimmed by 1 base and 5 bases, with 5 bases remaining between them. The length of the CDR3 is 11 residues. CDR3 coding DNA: TGCAGTGCTAGAGTGTTGGAGACCCAGTACTTC. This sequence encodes CSARVLETQYF.

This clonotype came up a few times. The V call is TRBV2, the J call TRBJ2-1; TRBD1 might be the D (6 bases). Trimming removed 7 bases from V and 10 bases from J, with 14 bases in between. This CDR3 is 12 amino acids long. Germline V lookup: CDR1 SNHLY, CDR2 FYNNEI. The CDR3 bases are TGTGCCAGCACCCCTCAGGGGCAGGAGCAGTTCTTC. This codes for CASTPQGQEQFF. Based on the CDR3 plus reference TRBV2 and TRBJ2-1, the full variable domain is EPEVTQTPSHQVTQMGQEVILRCVPISNHLYFYWYRQILGQKVEFLVSFYNNEISEKSEIFDDQFSVERPDGSNFTLKIRSTKLEDSAMYFCASTPQGQEQFFGPGTRLTVL.

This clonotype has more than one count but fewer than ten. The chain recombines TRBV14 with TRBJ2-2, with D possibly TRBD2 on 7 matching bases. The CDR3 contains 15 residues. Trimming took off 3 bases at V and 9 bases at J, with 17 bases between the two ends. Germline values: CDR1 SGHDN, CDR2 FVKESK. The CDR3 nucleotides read TGTGCCAGCAGCCAGGCTAACGGGGGGCTCAGGGAGCTGTTTTTT. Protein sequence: CASSQANGGLRELFF.

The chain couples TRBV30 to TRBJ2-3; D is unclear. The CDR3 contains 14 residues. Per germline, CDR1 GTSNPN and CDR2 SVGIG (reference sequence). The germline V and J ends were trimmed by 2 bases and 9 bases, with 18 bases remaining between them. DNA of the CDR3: TGTGCCTGGAGTCCCACCAAAGGCGGTGTCACGCAGTATTTT. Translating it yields CAWSPTKGGVTQYF.

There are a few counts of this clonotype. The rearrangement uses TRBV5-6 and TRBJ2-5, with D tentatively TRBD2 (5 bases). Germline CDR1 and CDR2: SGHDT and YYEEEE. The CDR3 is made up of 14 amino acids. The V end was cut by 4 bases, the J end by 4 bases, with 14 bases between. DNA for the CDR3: TGTGCCAGCAGCCCCGGCGCGGCGGGAGAGACCCAGTACTTC. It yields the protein CASSPGAAGETQYF.

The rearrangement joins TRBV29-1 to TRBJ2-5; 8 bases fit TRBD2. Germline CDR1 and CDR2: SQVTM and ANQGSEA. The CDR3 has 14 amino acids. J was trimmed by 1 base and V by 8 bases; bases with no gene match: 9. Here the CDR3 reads CSSDGRAGQETQYF. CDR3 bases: TGCAGCTCGGACGGGAGGGCCGGCCAAGAGACCCAGTACTTC. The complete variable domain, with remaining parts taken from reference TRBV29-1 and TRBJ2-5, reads SAVISQKPSRDICQRGTSLTIQCQVDSQVTMMFWYRQQPGQSLTLIATANQGSEATYESGFVIDKFPISRPNLTFSTLTVSNMSPEDSSIYLCSSDGRAGQETQYFGPGTRLLVL.

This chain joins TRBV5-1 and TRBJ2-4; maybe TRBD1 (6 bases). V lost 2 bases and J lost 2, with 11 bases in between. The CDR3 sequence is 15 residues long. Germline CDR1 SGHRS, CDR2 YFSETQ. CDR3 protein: CASSFETGTKNIQYF. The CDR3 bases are TGCGCCAGCAGCTTCGAAACAGGGACCAAAAACATTCAGTACTTC.

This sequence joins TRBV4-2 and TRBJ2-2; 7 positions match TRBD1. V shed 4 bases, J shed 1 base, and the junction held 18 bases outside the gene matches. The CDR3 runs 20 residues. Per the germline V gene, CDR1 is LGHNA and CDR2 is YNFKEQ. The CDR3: CASSPRRQGATMKNTGELFF. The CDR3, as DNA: TGTGCCAGCAGCCCTCGACGACAGGGAGCGACGATGAAGAACACCGGGGAGCTGTTTTTT.

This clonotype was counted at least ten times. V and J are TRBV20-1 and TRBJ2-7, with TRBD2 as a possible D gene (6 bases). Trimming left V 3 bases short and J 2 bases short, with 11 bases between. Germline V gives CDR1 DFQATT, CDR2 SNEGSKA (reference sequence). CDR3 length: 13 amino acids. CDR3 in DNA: TGCAGTGCTAGGGGCGGGGTGACCTACGAGCAGTACTTC. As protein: CSARGGVTYEQYF.

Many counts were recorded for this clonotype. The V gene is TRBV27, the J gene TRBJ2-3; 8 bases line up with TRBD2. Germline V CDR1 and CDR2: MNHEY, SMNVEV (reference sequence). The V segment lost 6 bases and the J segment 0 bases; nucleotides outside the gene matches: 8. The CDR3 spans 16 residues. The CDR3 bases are TGTGCCAGCAGCCTACTTAGCGGGGTCAGCACAGATACGCAGTATTTT. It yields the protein CASSLLSGVSTDTQYF.

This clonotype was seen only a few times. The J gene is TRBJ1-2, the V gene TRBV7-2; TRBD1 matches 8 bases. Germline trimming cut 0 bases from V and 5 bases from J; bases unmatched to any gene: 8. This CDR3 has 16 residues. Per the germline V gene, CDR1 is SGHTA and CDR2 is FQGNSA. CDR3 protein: CASSLASQGALYGYTF. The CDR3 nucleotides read TGTGCCAGCAGCTTAGCGTCCCAGGGGGCGTTGTATGGCTACACCTTC.

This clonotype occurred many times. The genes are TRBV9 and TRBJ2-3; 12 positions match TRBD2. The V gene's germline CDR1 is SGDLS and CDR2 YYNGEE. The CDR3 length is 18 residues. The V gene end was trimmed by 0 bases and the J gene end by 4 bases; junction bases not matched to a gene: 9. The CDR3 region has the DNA TGTGCCAGCAGCGTAGAAGCTAGCGGGAGGGCGGGTGCAGATACGCAGTATTTT. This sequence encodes CASSVEASGRAGADTQYF.

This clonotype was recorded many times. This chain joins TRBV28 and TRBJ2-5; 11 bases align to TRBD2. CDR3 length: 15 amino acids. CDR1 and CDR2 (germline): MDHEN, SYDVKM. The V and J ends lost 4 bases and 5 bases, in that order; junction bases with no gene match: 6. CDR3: CASSSLAGGGETQYF. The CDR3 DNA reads TGTGCCAGCAGTTCTCTAGCGGGGGGTGGTGAGACCCAGTACTTC.

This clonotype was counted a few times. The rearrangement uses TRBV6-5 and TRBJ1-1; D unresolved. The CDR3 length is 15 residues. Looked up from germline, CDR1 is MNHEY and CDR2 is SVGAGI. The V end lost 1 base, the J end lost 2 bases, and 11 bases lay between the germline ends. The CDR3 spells CASSYFGSPNTEAFF. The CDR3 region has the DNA TGTGCCAGCAGTTACTTCGGGTCCCCAAACACTGAAGCTTTCTTT.

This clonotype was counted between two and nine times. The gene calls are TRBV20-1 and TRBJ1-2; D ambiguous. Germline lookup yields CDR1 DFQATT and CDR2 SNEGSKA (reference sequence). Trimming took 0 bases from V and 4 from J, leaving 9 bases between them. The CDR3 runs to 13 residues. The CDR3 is CSARDSETYGYTF. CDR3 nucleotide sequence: TGCAGTGCTAGAGACTCCGAAACCTATGGCTACACCTTC.

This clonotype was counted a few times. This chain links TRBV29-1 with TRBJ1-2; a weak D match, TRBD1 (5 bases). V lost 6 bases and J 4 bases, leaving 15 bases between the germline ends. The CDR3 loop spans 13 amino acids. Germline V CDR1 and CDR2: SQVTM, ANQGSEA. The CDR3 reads CSVMGLRSYGYTF. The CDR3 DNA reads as TGCAGCGTAATGGGACTGCGCTCCTATGGCTACACCTTC.

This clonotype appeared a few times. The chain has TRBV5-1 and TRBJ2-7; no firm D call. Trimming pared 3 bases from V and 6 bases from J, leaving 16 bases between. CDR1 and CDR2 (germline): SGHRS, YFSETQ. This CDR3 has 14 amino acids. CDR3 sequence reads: CASSSDGYTGEQYF. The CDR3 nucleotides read TGCGCCAGCAGCTCGGACGGATATACGGGCGAGCAGTACTTC.

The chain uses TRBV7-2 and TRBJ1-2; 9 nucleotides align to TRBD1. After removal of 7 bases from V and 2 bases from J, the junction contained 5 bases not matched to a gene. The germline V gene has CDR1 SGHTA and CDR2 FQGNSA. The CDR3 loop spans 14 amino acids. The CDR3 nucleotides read TGTGCCAGCACCGAGACAGGGGGGAACTATGGCTACACCTTC. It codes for CASTETGGNYGYTF.